This is a list of T cell receptor beta chains from one sample in a study of control samples from healthy donors and cancer patients. Sequencing used immunoSEQ multiplex PCR; TCRdb keeps in-frame clones, though not all of them. The sample comprises fewer than 250,000 clones, approximately 90% of which are singletons, and less than 2% rests with the top ten. The specimen was blood. The receptors were gathered from a man aged 25-40 years in good health. Both conserved end residues are part of each CDR3. The D gene is left open where the match is weak. Clone size is shown for a subset of rows, as once, few, many or a class of expanded clone.

CDR3 protein,CDR3 DNA,J gene,V gene,clone size,D gene
CATSRTVRHLDTQYF,TGTGCCACCAGCAGAACAGTCAGGCATTTGGATACGCAGTATTTT,TRBJ2-3,TRBV15,NA,NA
CASTAPGTGFNEQFF,TGTGCCAGTACCGCCCCCGGGACAGGGTTCAATGAGCAGTTCTTC,TRBJ2-1,TRBV19,NA,TRBD1
CASRVDVESGYTF,TGTGCCAGCAGGGTGGACGTGGAAAGTGGCTACACCTTC,TRBJ1-2,TRBV2,NA,NA
CAWSGPENYGYTF,TGTGCCTGGAGTGGGCCAGAGAACTATGGCTACACCTTC,TRBJ1-2,TRBV30,NA,NA
CASSLVHEQFF,TGTGCCAGCAGCCTAGTGCATGAGCAGTTCTTC,TRBJ2-1,TRBV12-3/TRBV12-4,NA,NA
CASSLTGDGELFF,TGTGCCAGCAGCCTGACAGGGGACGGGGAGCTGTTTTTT,TRBJ2-2,TRBV3-1/TRBV3-2,few,TRBD1
CASDLDRGVADTQYF,TGTGCCAGCGACCTCGACAGGGGCGTCGCAGATACGCAGTATTTT,TRBJ2-3,TRBV6-5,NA,TRBD1
CASSPGTRLTGELFF,TGTGCCAGCAGCCCAGGGACTAGATTAACCGGGGAGCTGTTTTTT,TRBJ2-2,TRBV7-9,NA,TRBD2
CASSARQNFDNSPLHF,TGTGCCAGCAGCGCAAGACAAAACTTTGATAATTCACCCCTCCACTTT,TRBJ1-6,TRBV14,NA,NA
CASSPRDRVTDTQYF,TGTGCCAGCAGCCCCCGGGACAGGGTAACAGATACGCAGTATTTT,TRBJ2-3,TRBV5-5,NA,TRBD1
CASSLDWGRSSGANVLTF,TGTGCCAGCAGCTTAGATTGGGGGAGGTCCTCTGGGGCCAACGTCCTGACTTTC,TRBJ2-6,TRBV11-2,NA,NA
CASSLTSGSTDTQYF,TGTGCCAGCAGTTTGACTAGCGGATCTACAGATACGCAGTATTTT,TRBJ2-3,TRBV6-4,NA,TRBD2
CASSLDSFSGNTIYF,TGCGCCAGCAGCTTGGATTCCTTCTCTGGAAACACCATATATTTT,TRBJ1-3,TRBV5-1,NA,NA
CASFPGPTDTQYF,TGTGCCAGCTTCCCGGGGCCTACAGATACGCAGTATTTT,TRBJ2-3,TRBV6-5,NA,NA
CASSPDRDSLYDEAFF,TGCGCCAGCAGCCCGGACCGGGACAGCCTCTACGATGAAGCTTTCTTT,TRBJ1-1,TRBV4-1,NA,TRBD1
CASREDVSRAQPQHF,TGTGCCAGTAGGGAGGACGTATCTCGCGCACAGCCCCAGCATTTT,TRBJ1-5,TRBV19,NA,NA
CASSDVLGTGGEGEAFF,TGCGCCAGCAGCGATGTCCTCGGGACAGGGGGGGAAGGTGAAGCTTTCTTT,TRBJ1-1,TRBV5-1,NA,TRBD1
CAWSTNYGYTF,TGTGCCTGGAGTACTAACTATGGCTACACCTTC,TRBJ1-2,TRBV30,NA,NA
CATRPQILDTQYF,TGTGCCACCCGGCCCCAGATCCTAGATACGCAGTATTTT,TRBJ2-3,TRBV19,NA,NA
CASSLRVGGEQYF,TGTGCCAGCAGCCTGCGTGTGGGCGGCGAGCAGTACTTC,TRBJ2-7,TRBV3-1/TRBV3-2,NA,NA
CASSSLQENYGYTF,TGCGCCAGCAGCTCCCTACAGGAAAACTATGGCTACACCTTC,TRBJ1-2,TRBV5-1,NA,NA
CASKYWREGNIQYF,TGCGCCAGCAAGTACTGGAGGGAAGGAAACATTCAGTACTTC,TRBJ2-4,TRBV5-1,NA,NA
CSVPGNTEAFF,TGCAGTGTTCCTGGGAACACTGAAGCTTTCTTT,TRBJ1-1,TRBV20-1,NA,NA
CATMQGLAGTDTQYF,TGTGCCACCATGCAGGGGCTAGCGGGGACGGATACGCAGTATTTT,TRBJ2-3,TRBV5-4,NA,TRBD2
CASSPITGGPEAFF,TGTGCCAGCAGTCCAATAACAGGGGGCCCTGAAGCTTTCTTT,TRBJ1-1,TRBV2,NA,TRBD1
CASAPGQQNSGELFF,TGTGCTAGTGCCCCGGGACAGCAGAACTCCGGGGAGCTGTTTTTT,TRBJ2-2,TRBV12-5,NA,TRBD1
CASSQFLAAGELFF,TGCGCCAGCAGCCAATTTCTAGCGGCCGGGGAGCTGTTTTTT,TRBJ2-2,TRBV4-1,NA,TRBD2
CASSRPPINTGELFF,TGTGCCAGTAGTAGGCCCCCTATAAACACCGGGGAGCTGTTTTTT,TRBJ2-2,TRBV19,NA,NA
CASGGRLAGVNNNEQFF,TGTGCTAGTGGAGGGCGGCTAGCGGGGGTCAATAACAATGAGCAGTTCTTC,TRBJ2-1,TRBV12-5,NA,TRBD2
CATSRALSEQFF,TGTGCCACCAGCAGAGCCCTCTCTGAGCAGTTCTTC,TRBJ2-1,TRBV15,NA,NA
CASSQDVAIGNTIYF,TGTGCCAGCAGCCAAGACGTCGCTATCGGAAACACCATATATTTT,TRBJ1-3,TRBV3-1/TRBV3-2,NA,NA
CAWSVKRVNQPQHF,TGTGCCTGGAGTGTTAAACGGGTCAATCAGCCCCAGCATTTT,TRBJ1-5,TRBV30,NA,NA
CASSKTDSNQPQHF,TGTGCCAGCAGTAAGACAGATAGCAATCAGCCCCAGCATTTT,TRBJ1-5,TRBV2,NA,NA
CASSLGGGANVLTF,TGTGCCAGCAGCTTGGGGGGTGGGGCCAACGTCCTGACTTTC,TRBJ2-6,TRBV5-4,NA,NA
CASSKRGDTDTQYF,TGTGCCAGCAGTAAGCGGGGGGACACAGATACGCAGTATTTT,TRBJ2-3,TRBV9,NA,TRBD2
CASSAGTVNTEAFF,TGCGCCAGCAGCGCGGGGACGGTGAACACTGAAGCTTTCTTT,TRBJ1-1,TRBV5-1,NA,NA
CSTRGSYTGELFF,TGCAGCACGCGGGGGAGTTACACCGGGGAGCTGTTTTTT,TRBJ2-2,TRBV29-1,NA,TRBD2
CASSLGGVLSSYEQYF,TGTGCCAGCAGCTTGGGTGGGGTCCTCAGCTCCTACGAGCAGTACTTC,TRBJ2-7,TRBV5-4,NA,NA